This T cell receptor beta chain appears in the sequencing data of a study of CD8+CD57+ T cells in acquired aplastic anemia. Study in general: DNA recovered from sorted CD4+ and CD8+ cells had a mean of 3.2 ug. Whole-study findings and limits: Both patients and controls carried the same twenty-nine CD8+ CDR3 sequences.

The ends lost 4 bases at V and 0 bases at J; junction bases unmatched: 4. The V gene's germline CDR1 is SNHLY and CDR2 FYNNEI. This CDR3 region has 16 residues. As to this clonotype: Its antigen is as yet unknown.

Both TCR beta VDJ combination and CDR3 sequence profiling were carried out. Genomic DNA was the template for this profiling. TCRdb itself ran the reads through MiXCR, one entry per CDR3 protein. The sample yields roughly 180,000 distinct CDR3 sequences, around 65% seen once. Sequencing was carried out using sorted CD4+, CD8+, or CD8+CD57+ T cells (not recorded which) from PBMCs. The receptor was derived from a human donor with severe aplastic anemia or a healthy control (not recorded which). This rearrangement joins TRBV2 to TRBJ2-7, with 12 bases identical to TRBD2. The CDR3 here is CASSAGLAGSSYEQYF. DNA for the CDR3: TGTGCCAGCAGTGCCGGACTAGCGGGGAGCTCCTACGAGCAGTACTTC.